A single T cell receptor beta chain is shown here with its context. The time point was: pretreatment peripheral blood. The CDR3 runs to 15 residues. Trimming cost V 3 bases and J 2 bases, with 10 bases left between them. CDR1 and CDR2 (germline): SGHTA, FQGTGA. These data come from a study of PD-L1 blockade in urothelial cancer. Study-level background: Blood gave a median approximately 130,000 T cells.

Using immunoSEQ multiplex PCR, the repertoire was profiled, and TCRdb retains in-frame clones only, with some absent. This table holds tens of thousands of clones, roughly 89% found once. V gene TRBV7-3 combines with J gene TRBJ1-4; D is possibly TRBD1 (6 bases). This TCR was recovered from a woman aged 55-75 years with urothelial cancer. The source was PBMCs, collected around atezolizumab (anti-PD-L1) treatment. The CDR3 DNA reads as TGTGCCAGCAGCTTCCACAGGGCCACTAATGAAAAACTGTTTTTT. It codes for CASSFHRATNEKLFF.